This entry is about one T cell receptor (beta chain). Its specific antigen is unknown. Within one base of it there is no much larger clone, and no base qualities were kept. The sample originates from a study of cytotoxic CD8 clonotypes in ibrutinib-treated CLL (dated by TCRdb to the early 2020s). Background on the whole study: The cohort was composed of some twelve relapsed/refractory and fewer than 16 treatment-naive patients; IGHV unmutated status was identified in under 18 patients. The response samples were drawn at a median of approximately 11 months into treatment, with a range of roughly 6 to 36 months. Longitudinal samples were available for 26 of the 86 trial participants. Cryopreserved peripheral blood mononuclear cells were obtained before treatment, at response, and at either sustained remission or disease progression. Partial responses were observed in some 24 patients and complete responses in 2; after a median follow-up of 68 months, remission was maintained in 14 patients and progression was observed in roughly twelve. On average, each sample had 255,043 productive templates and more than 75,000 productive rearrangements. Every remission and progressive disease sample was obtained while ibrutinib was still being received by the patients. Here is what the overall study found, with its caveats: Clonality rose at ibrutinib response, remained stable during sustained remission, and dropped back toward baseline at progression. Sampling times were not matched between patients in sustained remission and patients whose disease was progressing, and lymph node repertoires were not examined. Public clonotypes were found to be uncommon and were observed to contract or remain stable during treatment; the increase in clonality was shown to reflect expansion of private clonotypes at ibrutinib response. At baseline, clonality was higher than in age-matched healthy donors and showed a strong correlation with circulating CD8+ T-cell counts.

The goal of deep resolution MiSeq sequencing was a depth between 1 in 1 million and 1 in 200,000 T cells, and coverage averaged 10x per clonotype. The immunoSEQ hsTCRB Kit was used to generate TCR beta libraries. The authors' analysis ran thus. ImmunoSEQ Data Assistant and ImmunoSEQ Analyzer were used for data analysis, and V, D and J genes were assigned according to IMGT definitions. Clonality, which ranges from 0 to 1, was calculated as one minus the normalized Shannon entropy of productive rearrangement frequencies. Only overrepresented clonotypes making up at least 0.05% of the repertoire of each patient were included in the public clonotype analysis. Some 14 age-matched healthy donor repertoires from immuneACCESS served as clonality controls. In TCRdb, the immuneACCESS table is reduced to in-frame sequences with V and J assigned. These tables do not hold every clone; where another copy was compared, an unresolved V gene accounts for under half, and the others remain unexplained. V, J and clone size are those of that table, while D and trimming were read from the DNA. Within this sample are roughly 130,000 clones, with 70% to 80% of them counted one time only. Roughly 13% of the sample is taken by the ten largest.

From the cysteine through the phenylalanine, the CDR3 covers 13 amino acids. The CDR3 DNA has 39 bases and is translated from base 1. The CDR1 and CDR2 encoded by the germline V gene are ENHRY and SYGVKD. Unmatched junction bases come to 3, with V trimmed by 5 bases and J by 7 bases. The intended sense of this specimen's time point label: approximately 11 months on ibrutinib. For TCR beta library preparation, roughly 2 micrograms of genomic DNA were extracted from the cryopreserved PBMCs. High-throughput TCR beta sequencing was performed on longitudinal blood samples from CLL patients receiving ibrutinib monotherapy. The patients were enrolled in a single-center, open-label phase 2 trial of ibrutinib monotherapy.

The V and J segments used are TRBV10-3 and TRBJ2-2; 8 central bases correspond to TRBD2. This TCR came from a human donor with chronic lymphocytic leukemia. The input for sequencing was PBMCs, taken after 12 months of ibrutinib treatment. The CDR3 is CAISPSGSGELFF. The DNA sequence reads TGTGCCATCAGTCCAAGCGGGAGCGGGGAGCTGTTTTTT.